The 20 T cell receptor beta chains listed next were all sequenced from one sample in a study of shared clonotypes between healthy human individuals. The naive CD8 subset, CD45RO-negative cells positively selected for CCR7, excluded terminally differentiated effector memory CD45RA+ cells. Using immunoSEQ multiplex PCR, the repertoire was profiled, and TCRdb retains in-frame clones only, with some absent. Found here are roughly 2 million clones, about 95% of them singletons; the top ten hold roughly 1%. The sequencing input was naive CD8+ T cells sorted from blood. These receptors were taken from a man between 18 and 29 years old in good health.

The V call is TRBV7-8, the J call TRBJ1-1, with a weak D call TRBD1 (6 bases). CDR1 and CDR2 from the germline V gene are SGHVS and FQNEAQ. The CDR3 loop spans 16 amino acids. Trimming took 7 bases from V and 1 from J, leaving 19 bases between them. The CDR3 region is CASIPFAGAENTEAFF. CDR3 in DNA: TGTGCCAGCATCCCCTTTGCAGGGGCGGAGAACACTGAAGCTTTCTTT.

The chain combines TRBV13 with TRBJ2-7; maybe TRBD1 (6 bases). CDR1 is PRHDT and CDR2 is FYEKMQ in the germline V gene (reference sequence). The CDR3 covers 14 residues. Deletions cut 5 bases from V and 2 bases from J, with 13 bases between. Written as DNA, the CDR3 is TGTGCCAGCAGCCCGAGGACAGACGCCTACGAGCAGTACTTC. Its translation is CASSPRTDAYEQYF.

The chain combines TRBV7-9 with TRBJ2-1; D is ambiguous. Germline V gene data show CDR1 as SEHNR and CDR2 as FQNEAQ (reference sequence). Trimming removed 7 bases from V and 5 bases from J, with 6 bases in between. CDR3 length equals 11 residues. The CDR3 region is CASKRDNEQFF. Written as DNA, the CDR3 is TGTGCCAGCAAACGGGACAATGAGCAGTTCTTC.

The gene calls are TRBV5-6 and TRBJ2-7; 8 bases align to TRBD1. The CDR3 sequence is 15 residues long. Germline-derived CDR1 and CDR2 are SGHDT and YYEEEE. The V gene end was trimmed by 1 base and the J gene end by 6 bases; junction bases not matched to a gene: 9. In nucleotides, the CDR3 is TGTGCCAGCAGCTTGCAGGGGGCGCGGGCCGGCGAGCAGTACTTC. Protein sequence: CASSLQGARAGEQYF.

This chain links TRBV28 with TRBJ2-3; TRBD2 matches at 10 bases. The germline V gene encodes CDR1 MDHEN and CDR2 SYDVKM. Trimming at V came to 6 bases and at J to 0 bases, leaving 6 bases not matched to a gene. CDR3 length: 16 amino acids. The CDR3 region is CASRDGLAASTDTQYF. The CDR3 nucleotides are TGTGCCAGCAGAGATGGACTAGCGGCTAGCACAGATACGCAGTATTTT.

The chain employs TRBV10-2 and TRBJ2-3, with D perhaps matching TRBD2 (6 bases). Germline loops: CDR1 WSHSY, CDR2 SAAADI. This CDR3 is built from 14 residues. V dropped 7 bases and J dropped 3 bases, with 14 bases sitting between them. In nucleotides, the CDR3 is TGCGCCAGCAACCCGGGAGCACGGACAGATACGCAGTATTTT. It specifies CASNPGARTDTQYF.

The chain links TRBV2 to TRBJ2-7; 7 positions agree with TRBD1. CDR3 length: 14 residues. Germline V gene data show CDR1 as SNHLY and CDR2 as FYNNEI. V was pared by 4 bases and J by 1 base, with 4 bases of the junction left unmatched. The CDR3 here is CASSAGQNSYEQYF. The CDR3 region has the DNA TGTGCCAGCAGTGCGGGACAGAATTCCTACGAGCAGTACTTC.

The J gene is TRBJ1-1, the V gene TRBV11-2; TRBD1 might be the D (6 bases). Trimming took 1 base from V and 5 from J, leaving 17 bases between them. Germline loops: CDR1 SGHAT, CDR2 FQNNGV. This CDR3 contains 16 residues. The chain's CDR3 is CASSLGRGGSWTEAFF. The CDR3 bases are TGTGCCAGCAGCTTAGGGCGGGGGGGCTCTTGGACTGAAGCTTTCTTT.

Comment on this clone: Other DNA sequences in the sample encode the same CDR3. The rearrangement links TRBV6-1 to TRBJ1-1; unclear D gene. V dropped 2 bases and J dropped 1 base, with 5 bases sitting between them. The CDR3 loop spans 13 amino acids. Germline V lookup: CDR1 MNHNS, CDR2 SASEGT. Here the CDR3 reads CASSETPNTEAFF. CDR3 DNA sequence: TGTGCCAGCAGTGAAACACCGAACACTGAAGCTTTCTTT.

This chain links TRBV9 with TRBJ1-2, with a possible D match to TRBD1 (5 bases). Germline V gene data show CDR1 as SGDLS and CDR2 as YYNGEE. CDR3 size: 20 residues. V lost 2 bases and J 0 bases, leaving 26 bases between the germline ends. CDR3 region: CASSVRGALKSREANYGYTF. The CDR3 coding sequence is TGTGCCAGCAGCGTCCGAGGGGCGTTGAAGTCCCGGGAAGCTAACTATGGCTACACCTTC.

The V call is TRBV5-6, the J call TRBJ2-1; no reliable D call. The CDR3 runs to 12 residues. Germline-derived CDR1 and CDR2 are SGHDT and YYEEEE. Trimming removed 2 bases from V and 8 bases from J, with 8 bases in between. Written as DNA, the CDR3 is TGTGCCAGCAGCTTTGGTGGGGATGAGCAGTTCTTC. This gives the protein CASSFGGDEQFF. The full variable domain, its missing parts supplied by reference TRBV5-6 and TRBJ2-1, is DAGVTQSPTHLIKTRGQQVTLRCSPKSGHDTVSWYQQALGQGPQFIFQYYEEEERQRGNFPDRFSGHQFPNYSSELNVNALLLGDSALYLCASSFGGDEQFFGPGTRLTVL.

The chain uses TRBV29-1 and TRBJ2-3; TRBD2 is a possible D gene (7 bases). The CDR3 length is 18 residues. The V end was cut by 0 bases, the J end by 3 bases, with 22 bases between. Germline lookup yields CDR1 SQVTM and CDR2 ANQGSEA. The CDR3 region is CSVEDRGASLGRTDTQYF. CDR3 DNA: TGCAGCGTTGAAGACCGGGGGGCCTCCCTTGGAAGAACAGATACGCAGTATTTT.

The rearrangement joins TRBV5-4 to TRBJ2-1, with D possibly matching TRBD1 (5 bases). CDR1 is SGHNT, CDR2 YYREEE, per germline (reference sequence). The CDR3 consists of 17 residues. V lost 1 base, J lost 0 bases, and 14 bases lay in between. CDR3 in amino acids: CASSLSQGTSSYNEQFF. The DNA of the CDR3 is TGTGCCAGCAGCTTGTCGCAGGGAACCAGCTCCTACAATGAGCAGTTCTTC.

This chain uses TRBV5-7 with TRBJ2-3; 7 bases map to TRBD2. TRBV5-7 is an ORF for which the function is uncertain. The J segment lost 5 bases and the V segment lost 5 bases, leaving 11 bases of the junction unmatched. CDR3 length equals 15 residues. The DNA for the CDR3 is TGTGCCAGCAGGGGACTGAGCGGGGCAGAAGATACGCAGTATTTT. This sequence encodes CASRGLSGAEDTQYF.

Here the CDR3 reads CASSPRGASSTDTQYF. The DNA of the CDR3 is TGTGCCAGCAGTCCGCGGGGGGCCTCTAGCACAGATACGCAGTATTTT. V usage is TRBV7-8 and J usage is TRBJ2-3; 8 bases line up with TRBD2. The trim removed 6 bases at V and 0 bases at J, leaving 8 bases unmatched. CDR3 length: 16 amino acids. Germline values: CDR1 SGHVS, CDR2 FQNEAQ.

This clone was recorded only once. V gene TRBV5-6 combines with J gene TRBJ2-1; D is unresolved. Trimming took 2 bases from V and 1 from J, leaving 4 bases between them. The V gene's germline CDR1 is SGHDT and CDR2 YYEEEE. This CDR3 spans 13 amino acids. CDR3 bases: TGTGCCAGCAGCTTCGGGTCCTACAATGAGCAGTTCTTC. It is translated as CASSFGSYNEQFF.

V usage is TRBV30 and J usage is TRBJ2-7; 7 bases align to TRBD1. CDR3 size: 13 residues. The V gene end was trimmed by 2 bases and the J gene end by 3 bases; junction bases not matched to a gene: 4. Germline V CDR1 and CDR2: GTSNPN, SVGIG (reference sequence). The CDR3 DNA follows: TGTGCCTGGAGTTACGACAGGGTCTACGAGCAGTACTTC. The encoded protein is CAWSYDRVYEQYF.

The rearrangement uses TRBV5-1 and TRBJ2-1, with 9 bases aligning to TRBD1. The CDR3 spans 15 residues. The germline V gene encodes CDR1 SGHRS and CDR2 YFSETQ. J lost 2 bases, V lost 2 bases, and 2 bases had no gene match. CDR3 sequence reads: CASSFGQGTYNEQFF. Written as DNA, the CDR3 is TGCGCCAGCAGCTTCGGACAGGGGACCTACAATGAGCAGTTCTTC. Full variable domain (rest looked up from reference TRBV5-1 and TRBJ2-1): KAGVTQTPRYLIKTRGQQVTLSCSPISGHRSVSWYQQTPGQGLQFLFEYFSETQRNKGNFPGRFSGRQFSNSRSEMNVSTLELGDSALYLCASSFGQGTYNEQFFGPGTRLTVL.

Remarks on this clone: Other DNA sequences in this specimen translate into the identical CDR3. This rearrangement joins TRBV4-1 to TRBJ1-3; no firm D call. The CDR3 has 15 amino acids. Trimming removed 0 bases at V and 0 bases at J, with 6 bases between. Germline V gene sequence: CDR1 MGHRA, CDR2 YSYEKL. DNA for the CDR3: TGCGCCAGCAGCCAAGATAGCGGCTCTGGAAACACCATATATTTT. As protein: CASSQDSGSGNTIYF.

The rearrangement links TRBV6-1 to TRBJ2-1; a weak D match, TRBD2 (6 bases). This CDR3 region has 15 residues. Germline-derived CDR1 and CDR2 are MNHNS and SASEGT. V lost 1 base and J lost 7, with 14 bases in between. CDR3 coding DNA: TGTGCCAGCAGTGAAGAGCTGAGGGGAGGTAATGAGCAGTTCTTC. It codes for CASSEELRGGNEQFF.